This T cell receptor (beta chain) was documented in a study of blood T cell repertoires in COVID-19 (dated by TCRdb to between 2020 and 2021). Background for the entire study: Collaborator samples came from the United States, Italy and Spain and covered acute and convalescent phases of COVID-19. The prospective study material was composed of cDNA or gDNA derived from T cells, B-cell-depleted T cells, or PBMCs. Deeply sampled blood TCRbeta repertoires from subjects exposed to, actively infected with, or recovered from COVID-19 were included in the dataset. The repertoires were made available in a free public database intended to serve as a resource for research on the immune response to SARS-CoV-2. Samples came from the ongoing ImmuneRACE study (first 160 participants) plus 1,254 subjects from 6 global collaborators. Sample metadata almost always included a de-identified subject ID, COVID-19 status, age in years and sex. Where available, HLA class I and class II types were obtained from metadata supplied by the sample provider rather than from assay-based typing. Results and caveats for the whole study, not just this receptor: The quantity of clinical and demographic metadata differed by source and by participant and was supplied without curation.

Collaborating institutions collected whole blood in K2EDTA tubes following their own protocols. For TCRbeta analysis, collaborators shipped samples in one of three forms: frozen whole blood, isolated PBMCs, or DNA extracted from either of those sample types. This clone appeared once. Its antigen is still unknown. There are no base qualities to consult, and no much larger clone falls within one base. TCRbeta CDR3 regions were amplified from genomic DNA using the immunoSEQ Assay, a bias-controlled multiplex PCR. The original pipeline was this. The number of nucleated cells in each sample was estimated by amplification of reference gene primers within the assay. To quantify the absolute abundance of each unique TCRbeta CDR3 rearrangement, sequence reads were collapsed and filtered. For each sample, productive Simpson clonality was calculated as the square root of Simpson's diversity index across productive rearrangements. TCRdb took this table from immuneACCESS and kept in-frame rearrangements with V and J called. Such tables lack part of the clones; where checked against another copy, unresolved V genes explain under half of the gap, and the rest is unexplained. That table supplies the V and J calls and clone size; D and trimming were determined from the DNA. This sample has about 100,000 clones in its table, and nearly 90% of those were observed once. The ten most abundant clones make up 6.5% of the sample.

This receptor was obtained from a woman in her fifties or sixties with acute or convalescent COVID-19. The sample comprised peripheral blood.

The DNA sequence is TGTGCCAGCAGTCCTGACTCGAGGAGCGGGAGGGCGGAGACCCAGTACTTC. It translates as CASSPDSRSGRAETQYF. This receptor chain uses TRBV6-6 and TRBJ2-5, with 10 middle bases fitting TRBD2. From V the trimming removes 5 bases and from J it removes 5 bases, while the gene matches leave 14 bases of the junction unaccounted for. The CDR3 starts with the cysteine, ends with the phenylalanine, and has 17 residues. Just the 51-base CDR3 DNA is kept, in frame starting at base 1. The germline V gene (reference sequence) specifies MNHNY as CDR1 and SVGAGI as CDR2.